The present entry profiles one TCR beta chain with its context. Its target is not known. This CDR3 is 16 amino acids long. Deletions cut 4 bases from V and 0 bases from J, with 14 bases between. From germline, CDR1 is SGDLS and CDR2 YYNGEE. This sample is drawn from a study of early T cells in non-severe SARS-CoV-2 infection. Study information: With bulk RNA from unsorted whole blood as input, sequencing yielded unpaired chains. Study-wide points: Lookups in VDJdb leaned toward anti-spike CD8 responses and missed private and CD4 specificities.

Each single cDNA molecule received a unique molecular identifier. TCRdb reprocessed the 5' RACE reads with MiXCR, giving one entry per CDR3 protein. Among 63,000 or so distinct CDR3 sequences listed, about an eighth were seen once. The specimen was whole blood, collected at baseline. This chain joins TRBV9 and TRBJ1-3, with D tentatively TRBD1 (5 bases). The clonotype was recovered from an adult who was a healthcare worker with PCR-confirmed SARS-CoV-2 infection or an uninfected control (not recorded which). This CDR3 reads CASSPRGGNSGNTIYF. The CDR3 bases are TGTGCCAGCAGCCCCCGCGGGGGTAACTCTGGAAACACCATATATTTT.